The next 29 T cell receptor beta chains were all read from a single sample in a study of identical twins. Each CDR3 protein gets one entry after TCRdb re-called the 5' RACE reads with MiXCR. This table holds some 460,000 distinct CDR3 sequences, 13% to 15% found once. These data also featured in a second study, about yellow fever vaccine responses in identical twins.

The material sequenced was CD4+ T cells sorted from blood. The source of these receptors is a woman under 30 in good health.

The chain uses TRBV20-1 and TRBJ2-7, with D possibly TRBD2 on 6 matching bases. The CDR3 consists of 15 residues. Germline loops: CDR1 DFQATT, CDR2 SNEGSKA (reference sequence). Between the trimmed V and J ends, which lost 0 bases and 3 bases, there was a span of 15 bases. The CDR3 spells CSARDRASGYYEQYF. The DNA of the CDR3 is TGCAGTGCTAGAGATAGGGCGAGCGGGTACTACGAGCAGTACTTC.

V usage is TRBV20-1 and J usage is TRBJ2-7; D unclear. V lost 6 bases and J 5 bases, leaving 11 bases between the germline ends. Germline loops: CDR1 DFQATT, CDR2 SNEGSKA (reference sequence). The length of the CDR3 is 11 residues. CDR3 DNA sequence: TGCAGTGCCACAGTGGTTGACGAGCAGTACTTC. Translated, it gives CSATVVDEQYF.

The CDR3 region has the DNA TGTGCCTGCCAGGGGGCCGGGGAGCTGTTTTTT. Its translation: CACQGAGELFF. The chain has TRBV19 and TRBJ2-2, with TRBD1 matching 7 bases. Germline CDR1 reads LNHDA; CDR2 reads SQIVND (reference sequence). The CDR3 is 11 residues long. The J segment lost 6 bases and the V segment lost 11 bases, leaving 3 bases of the junction unmatched.

The sample holds a few counts of this clonotype. J is TRBJ1-5 and V is TRBV7-2; 12 bases match TRBD1. Germline CDR1 reads SGHTA; CDR2 reads FQGNSA. With 5 bases clipped from V and 6 bases from J, the junction kept 5 bases outside the gene matches. This CDR3 comprises 15 residues. Written as DNA, the CDR3 is TGTGCCAGCAGCGTGGGACAGGGGGCAGGTCAGCCCCAGCATTTT. Its translation: CASSVGQGAGQPQHF.

V usage is TRBV11-2 and J usage is TRBJ2-7, with D perhaps being TRBD1 or TRBD2 (5 bases each). This CDR3 has 18 amino acids. The V and J ends lost 2 bases and 2 bases respectively, with 22 bases between them. Germline loops: CDR1 SGHAT, CDR2 FQNNGV. Here the CDR3 reads CASSLPPRWGTETYEQYF. CDR3 bases: TGTGCCAGCAGCTTACCCCCGAGATGGGGGACCGAGACCTACGAGCAGTACTTC.

The table lists this clonotype with many counts. The chain couples TRBV29-1 to TRBJ2-3; TRBD1 might be the D (5 bases). Germline V gives CDR1 SQVTM, CDR2 ANQGSEA. This CDR3 comprises 15 residues. V was shortened by 4 bases and J by 4 bases, with 18 bases between the two germline ends. CDR3 region: CSVAKDRGQADTQYF. CDR3 coding DNA: TGCAGCGTTGCTAAGGACCGAGGACAAGCAGATACGCAGTATTTT.

The genes are TRBV24-1 and TRBJ2-3; 8 positions match TRBD1. Germline CDR1 is KGHDR and CDR2 is SFDVKD. This CDR3 has 15 amino acids. The V segment lost 8 bases and the J segment 2 bases; nucleotides outside the gene matches: 8. CDR3 residues: CATNLGTGNTDTQYF. CDR3 DNA sequence: TGTGCCACCAATCTCGGGACAGGCAACACAGATACGCAGTATTTT.

This clonotype was recorded a few times. The V call is TRBV3-1, the J call TRBJ2-5, with 9 bases that match TRBD2. The CDR3 has 14 amino acids. CDR1 is LGHDT, CDR2 YNNKEL, per germline (reference sequence). The trim removed 2 bases at V and 5 bases at J, leaving 3 bases unmatched. CDR3 sequence reads: CASSQLAGRETQYF. The CDR3 DNA is TGTGCCAGCAGCCAACTAGCGGGAAGGGAGACCCAGTACTTC.

The chain carries TRBV15 and TRBJ1-5; a weak D match, TRBD1 (6 bases). This CDR3 has 15 residues. The germline CDR1 and CDR2 sequences are LNHNV and YYDKDF (reference sequence). The ends were cut back, 0 bases at V and 4 bases at J, with 10 bases in the middle. The DNA for the CDR3 is TGTGCCACCAGCAGAGATGGACAGTTAAATCAGCCCCAGCATTTT. As protein: CATSRDGQLNQPQHF.

This clonotype was counted between two and nine times. The chain combines TRBV2 with TRBJ2-7; weak D call: TRBD1 (6 bases). There are 15 residues in the CDR3. Trimming took off 1 base at V and 3 bases at J, with 13 bases between the two ends. From germline, CDR1 is SNHLY and CDR2 FYNNEI. CDR3 bases: TGTGCCAGCAGTGAAGAAGGGGGAAGAGGCTACGAGCAGTACTTC. Protein sequence: CASSEEGGRGYEQYF.

This clonotype was recorded a few times. The chain links TRBV5-1 to TRBJ2-7; TRBD2 aligns across 12 bases. The V and J ends lost 0 bases and 6 bases, in that order; junction bases with no gene match: 13. The germline CDR1 and CDR2 sequences are SGHRS and YFSETQ. This CDR3 has 18 residues. The CDR3 protein is CASSLGTGLAGRDGEQYF. The CDR3, as DNA: TGCGCCAGCAGCTTGGGTACTGGACTAGCGGGGCGGGATGGCGAGCAGTACTTC.

A few counts support this clonotype. This chain connects TRBV29-1 to TRBJ1-6; no reliable D call. The CDR3 is 13 residues long. Germline CDR1 and CDR2: SQVTM and ANQGSEA. The germline V and J ends were trimmed by 4 bases and 6 bases, with 10 bases remaining between them. CDR3 DNA sequence: TGCAGCGTTGTCGAGCAGCTTAATTCACCCCTCCACTTT. Translation: CSVVEQLNSPLHF.

This clonotype has a count of ten or more. The V and J genes are TRBV18 and TRBJ2-5; D is ambiguous. The length of the CDR3 is 12 residues. CDR1 is KGHSH and CDR2 is LQKENI in the germline V gene. V lost 0 bases, J lost 4 bases, and 3 bases lay in between. The CDR3 coding sequence is TGTGCCAGCTCACCACCGTCAGAGACCCAGTACTTC. It translates to CASSPPSETQYF.

The chain employs TRBV5-5 and TRBJ2-5; a possible D gene is TRBD2 (6 bases). The CDR3 is 15 amino acids. Trimming pared 1 base from V and 5 bases from J, leaving 15 bases between. Germline CDR1 reads SGHKS; CDR2 reads YYEKEE (reference sequence). The CDR3 loop reads CASSLLPSGVETQYF. The CDR3 DNA reads as TGTGCCAGCAGCTTGTTACCGTCGGGGGTGGAGACCCAGTACTTC. Using reference TRBV5-5 and TRBJ2-5 for the parts outside the CDR3, the full variable domain is DAGVTQSPTHLIKTRGQQVTLRCSPISGHKSVSWYQQVLGQGPQFIFQYYEKEERGRGNFPDRFSARQFPNYSSELNVNALLLGDSALYLCASSLLPSGVETQYFGPGTRLLVL.

This chain connects TRBV7-2 to TRBJ2-1; perhaps TRBD2 as D (5 bases). The CDR3 extends over 15 amino acids. V lost 5 bases and J 4 bases, leaving 15 bases between the germline ends. From germline, CDR1 is SGHTA and CDR2 FQGNSA. Here the CDR3 reads CASSPAGESYNEQFF. The CDR3 nucleotides read TGTGCCAGCAGCCCGGCCGGGGAATCGTACAATGAGCAGTTCTTC.

The chain links TRBV7-2 to TRBJ2-3; 12 nucleotides match TRBD2. The junction had 9 bases not matched to a gene; V was cut back by 5 bases and J by 6 bases. Germline CDR1 reads SGHTA; CDR2 reads FQGNSA. There are 16 residues in the CDR3. The CDR3 spells CASSRGLAGLSDTQYF. The CDR3 DNA reads TGTGCCAGCAGCCGCGGACTAGCGGGGCTCTCGGATACGCAGTATTTT.

This clonotype was detected a few times. The V call is TRBV2, the J call TRBJ2-6, with 11 bases matching TRBD1. After removal of 6 bases from V and 1 base from J, the junction contained 5 bases not matched to a gene. This CDR3 has 17 amino acids. Germline lookup yields CDR1 SNHLY and CDR2 FYNNEI. CDR3 nucleotide sequence: TGTGCCAGCAGCTGGGACAGGGGGAAATCTGGGGCCAACGTCCTGACTTTC. This translates into CASSWDRGKSGANVLTF.

This clonotype was seen only a few times. The rearrangement joins TRBV10-3 to TRBJ1-1, with no clear D. CDR1 ENHRY and CDR2 SYGVKD come from the germline V gene. CDR3 size: 11 residues. V lost 4 bases and J lost 5, with 5 bases in between. In DNA, the CDR3 is TGTGCCATCAGTGGTATGACTGAAGCTTTCTTT. Its translation is CAISGMTEAFF.

This clonotype was seen only a few times. The chain carries TRBV3-1 and TRBJ2-7; tentatively, D is TRBD1 or TRBD2 (5 bases each). With 3 bases removed from V and 2 bases from J, the gap between germline ends came to 20 bases. Looked up from germline, CDR1 is LGHDT and CDR2 is YNNKEL (reference sequence). CDR3 length: 17 amino acids. The CDR3 DNA follows: TGTGCCAGCAGCCAGTTGTCCCCTTCAGGGACCCCCTACGAGCAGTACTTC. It encodes CASSQLSPSGTPYEQYF.

The chain couples TRBV5-1 to TRBJ2-7, with 9 bases that match TRBD2. CDR1 and CDR2 (germline): SGHRS, YFSETQ. With V trimmed by 2 bases and J by 7 bases, 7 bases remained unmatched. The CDR3 contains 14 residues. The DNA for the CDR3 is TGCGCCAGCAGCTTCATAGCGGGAGTCGAGGAGCAGTACTTC. This encodes CASSFIAGVEEQYF.

This chain links TRBV6-5 with TRBJ2-7; D uncertain. V lost 4 bases and J 3 bases, leaving 16 bases between the germline ends. The germline V gene has CDR1 MNHEY and CDR2 SVGAGI. This CDR3 has 15 residues. CDR3 sequence (DNA): TGTGCCAGCAGTTCAAATAGGTTTTTACGCTACGAGCAGTACTTC. Protein sequence: CASSSNRFLRYEQYF.

A few counts support this clonotype. This chain links TRBV3-1 with TRBJ2-1; D call uncertain. The germline V gene encodes CDR1 LGHDT and CDR2 YNNKEL (reference sequence). The CDR3 length is 14 residues. The V gene lost 3 bases and the J gene lost 3 bases, with 9 bases spanning the gap. CDR3 sequence: CASSHGELYNEQFF. The CDR3, as DNA: TGTGCCAGCAGCCATGGGGAACTCTACAATGAGCAGTTCTTC.

In its sample, this clonotype was seen a few times. The V and J genes are TRBV7-6 and TRBJ2-7; 10 positions agree with TRBD1. This CDR3 contains 15 residues. V lost 1 base, J lost 3 bases, and 3 bases stayed unmatched. Germline loops: CDR1 SGHVS, CDR2 FNYEAQ. CDR3 DNA sequence: TGTGCCAGCAGCTTAGTAGGGACAGGGGACTACGAGCAGTACTTC. Translating it yields CASSLVGTGDYEQYF. Drawing the rest from reference TRBV7-6 and TRBJ2-7, the complete variable domain is GAGVSQSPRYKVTKRGQDVALRCDPISGHVSLYWYRQALGQGPEFLTYFNYEAQQDKSGLPNDRFSAERPEGSISTLTIQRTEQRDSAMYRCASSLVGTGDYEQYFGPGTRLTVT.

The V gene is TRBV20-1, the J gene TRBJ2-2; D is ambiguous. The CDR3 consists of 12 residues. Germline CDR1 DFQATT, CDR2 SNEGSKA (reference sequence). V was trimmed by 0 bases and J by 8 bases, leaving 7 bases between them. DNA of the CDR3: TGCAGTGCTAGAGATGACAAGGGGGAGCTGTTTTTT. It codes for CSARDDKGELFF.

The genes are TRBV19 and TRBJ2-2, with D uncertain. Per the germline V gene, CDR1 is LNHDA and CDR2 is SQIVND (reference sequence). This CDR3 is 12 amino acids long. The CDR3 DNA sequence: TGTTCGGTCAGGATGCCCACCGGGGAGCTGTTTTTT. This encodes CSVRMPTGELFF.

The chain uses TRBV29-1 and TRBJ2-7; no firm D call. Trimming took off 4 bases at V and 1 base at J, with 11 bases between the two ends. The germline CDR1 and CDR2 sequences are SQVTM and ANQGSEA. The CDR3 has 13 amino acids. The CDR3 reads CSVVPAGSYEQYF. The CDR3 DNA sequence: TGCAGCGTTGTCCCTGCAGGTTCCTACGAGCAGTACTTC.

This chain uses TRBV11-2 with TRBJ2-3; 8 bases line up with TRBD2. The CDR3 is 16 amino acids. CDR1 SGHAT and CDR2 FQNNGV come from the germline V gene. After removal of 5 bases from V and 0 bases from J, the junction contained 7 bases not matched to a gene. This CDR3 is CASSPRTSRSTDTQYF. CDR3 nucleotide sequence: TGTGCCAGCAGCCCAAGGACTAGCAGAAGCACAGATACGCAGTATTTT.

This chain uses TRBV11-2 with TRBJ1-1, with a weak D call TRBD1 (5 bases). The germline V gene encodes CDR1 SGHAT and CDR2 FQNNGV. The CDR3 sequence is 18 residues long. The germline V and J ends were trimmed by 5 bases and 1 base, with 23 bases remaining between them. The CDR3 region has the DNA TGTGCCAGCAGCCCGAGGCTAAGGGGAGAGTATAGGAACACTGAAGCTTTCTTT. This sequence encodes CASSPRLRGEYRNTEAFF.

This clonotype turned up a few times. This chain uses TRBV20-1 with TRBJ2-5; unclear D gene. The V gene's germline CDR1 is DFQATT and CDR2 SNEGSKA (reference sequence). The V end lost 3 bases, the J end lost 2 bases, and 7 bases lay between the germline ends. CDR3 size: 12 residues. The DNA for the CDR3 is TGCAGTGCTAGTGGCCAGCAAGAGACCCAGTACTTC. It encodes CSASGQQETQYF.